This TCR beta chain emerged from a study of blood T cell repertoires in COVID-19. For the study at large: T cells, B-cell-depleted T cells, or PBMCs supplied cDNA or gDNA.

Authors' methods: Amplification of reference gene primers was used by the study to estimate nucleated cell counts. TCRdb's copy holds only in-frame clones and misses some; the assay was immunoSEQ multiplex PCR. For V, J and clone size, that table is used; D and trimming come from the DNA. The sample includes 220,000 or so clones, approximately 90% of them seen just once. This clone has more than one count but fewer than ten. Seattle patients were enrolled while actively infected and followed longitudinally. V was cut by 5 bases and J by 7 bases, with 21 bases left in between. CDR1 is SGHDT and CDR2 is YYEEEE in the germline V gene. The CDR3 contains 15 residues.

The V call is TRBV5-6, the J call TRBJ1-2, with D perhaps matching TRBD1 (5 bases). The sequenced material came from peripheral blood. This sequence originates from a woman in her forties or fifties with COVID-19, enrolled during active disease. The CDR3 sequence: CASSPPLKRGLGYTF. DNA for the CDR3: TGTGCCAGCAGTCCTCCCCTTAAAAGGGGCCTTGGCTACACCTTC.